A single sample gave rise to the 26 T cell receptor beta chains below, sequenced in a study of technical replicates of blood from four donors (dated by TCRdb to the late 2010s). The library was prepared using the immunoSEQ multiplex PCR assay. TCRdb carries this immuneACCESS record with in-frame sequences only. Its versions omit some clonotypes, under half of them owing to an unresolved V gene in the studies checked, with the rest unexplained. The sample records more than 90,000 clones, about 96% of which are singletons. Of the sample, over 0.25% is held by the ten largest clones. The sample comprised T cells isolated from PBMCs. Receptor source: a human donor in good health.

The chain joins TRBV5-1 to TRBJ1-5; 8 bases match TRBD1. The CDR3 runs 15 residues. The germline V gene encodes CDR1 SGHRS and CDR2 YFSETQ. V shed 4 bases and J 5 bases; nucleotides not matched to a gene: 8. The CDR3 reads CASSETGQGHQPQHF. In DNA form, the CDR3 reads TGCGCCAGCAGCGAAACAGGACAGGGTCATCAGCCCCAGCATTTT.

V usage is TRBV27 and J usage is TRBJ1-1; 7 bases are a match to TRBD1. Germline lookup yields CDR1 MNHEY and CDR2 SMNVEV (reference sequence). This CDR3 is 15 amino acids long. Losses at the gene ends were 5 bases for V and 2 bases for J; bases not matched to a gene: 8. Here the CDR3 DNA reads TGTGCCAGCAGTATACTACAGGGGCGTAACACTGAAGCTTTCTTT. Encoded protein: CASSILQGRNTEAFF.

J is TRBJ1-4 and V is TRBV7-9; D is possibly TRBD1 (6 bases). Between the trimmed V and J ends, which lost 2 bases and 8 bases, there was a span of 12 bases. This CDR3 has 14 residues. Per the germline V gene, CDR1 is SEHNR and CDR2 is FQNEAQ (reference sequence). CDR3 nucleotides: TGTGCCAGCAGCTTAAAAGGGGGAAGAGAAAAACTGTTTTTT. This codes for CASSLKGGREKLFF.

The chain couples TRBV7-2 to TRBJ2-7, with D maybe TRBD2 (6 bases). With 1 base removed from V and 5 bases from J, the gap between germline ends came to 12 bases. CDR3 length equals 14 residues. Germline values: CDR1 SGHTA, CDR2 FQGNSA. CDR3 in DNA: TGTGCCAGCAGCTTAGGACCGGGCGGGGACGAGCAGTACTTC. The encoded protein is CASSLGPGGDEQYF.

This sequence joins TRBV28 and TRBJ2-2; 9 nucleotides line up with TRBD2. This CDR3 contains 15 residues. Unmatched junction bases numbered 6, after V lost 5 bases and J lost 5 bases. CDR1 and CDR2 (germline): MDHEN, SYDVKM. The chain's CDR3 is CASSPSGLATGELFF. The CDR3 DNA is TGTGCCAGCAGTCCCTCGGGACTAGCAACCGGGGAGCTGTTTTTT.

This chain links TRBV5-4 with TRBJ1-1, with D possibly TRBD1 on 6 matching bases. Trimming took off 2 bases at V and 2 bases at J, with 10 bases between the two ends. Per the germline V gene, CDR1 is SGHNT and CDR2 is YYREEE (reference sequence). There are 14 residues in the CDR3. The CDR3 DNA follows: TGTGCCAGCAGCTTACGGACAGCAAACACTGAAGCTTTCTTT. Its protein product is CASSLRTANTEAFF.

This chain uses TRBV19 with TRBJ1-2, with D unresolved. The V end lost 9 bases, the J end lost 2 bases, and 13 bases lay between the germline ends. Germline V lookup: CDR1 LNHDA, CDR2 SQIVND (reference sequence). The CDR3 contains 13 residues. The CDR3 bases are TGTGCCAGCGCGGCGGGAGGAAACTATGGCTACACCTTC. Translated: CASAAGGNYGYTF.

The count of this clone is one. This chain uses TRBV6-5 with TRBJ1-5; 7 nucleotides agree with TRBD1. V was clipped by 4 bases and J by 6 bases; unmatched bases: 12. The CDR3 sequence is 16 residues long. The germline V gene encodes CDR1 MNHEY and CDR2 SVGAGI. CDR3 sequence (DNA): TGTGCCAGCAGTTTATTAGGTGGACAGGCTCCTCAGCCCCAGCATTTT. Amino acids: CASSLLGGQAPQPQHF.

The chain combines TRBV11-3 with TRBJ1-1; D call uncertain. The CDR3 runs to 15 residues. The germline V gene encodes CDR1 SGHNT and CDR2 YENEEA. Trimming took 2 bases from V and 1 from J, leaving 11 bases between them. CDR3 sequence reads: CASSLWGETNTEAFF. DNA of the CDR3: TGTGCCAGCAGCTTATGGGGAGAAACGAACACTGAAGCTTTCTTT.

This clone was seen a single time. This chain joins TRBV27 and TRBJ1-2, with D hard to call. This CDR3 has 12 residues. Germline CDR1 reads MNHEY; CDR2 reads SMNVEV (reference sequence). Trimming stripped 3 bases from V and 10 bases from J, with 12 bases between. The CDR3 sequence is CASSLAGRVYTF. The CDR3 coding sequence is TGTGCCAGCAGTTTGGCGGGAAGGGTCTACACCTTC.

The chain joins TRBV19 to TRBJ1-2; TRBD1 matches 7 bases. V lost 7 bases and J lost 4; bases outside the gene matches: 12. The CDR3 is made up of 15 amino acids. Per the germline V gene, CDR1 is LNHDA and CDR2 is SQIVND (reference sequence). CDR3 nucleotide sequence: TGTGCCAGTACCCGAGCCACAGGGGAAATCTATGGCTACACCTTC. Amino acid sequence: CASTRATGEIYGYTF.

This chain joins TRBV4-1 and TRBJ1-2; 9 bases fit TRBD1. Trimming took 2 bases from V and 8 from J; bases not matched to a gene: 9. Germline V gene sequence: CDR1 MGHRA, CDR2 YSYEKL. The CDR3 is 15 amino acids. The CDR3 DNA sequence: TGCGCCAGCAGCCAACCGGGACAGGGAGTTCAGGGCTACACCTTC. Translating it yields CASSQPGQGVQGYTF.

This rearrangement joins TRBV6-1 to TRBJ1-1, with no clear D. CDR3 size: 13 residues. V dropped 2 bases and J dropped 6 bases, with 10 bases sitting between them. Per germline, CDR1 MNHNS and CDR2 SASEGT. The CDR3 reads CASSESPRAEAFF. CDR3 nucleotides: TGTGCCAGCAGTGAATCCCCCCGTGCTGAAGCTTTCTTT.

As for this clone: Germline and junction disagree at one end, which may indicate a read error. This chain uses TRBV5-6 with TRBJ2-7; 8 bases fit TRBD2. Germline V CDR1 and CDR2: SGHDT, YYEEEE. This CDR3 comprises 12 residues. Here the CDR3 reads CASSPGGDHRVF. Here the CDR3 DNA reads TGTGCCAGCAGCCCCGGGGGGGACCACCGGGTCTTC.

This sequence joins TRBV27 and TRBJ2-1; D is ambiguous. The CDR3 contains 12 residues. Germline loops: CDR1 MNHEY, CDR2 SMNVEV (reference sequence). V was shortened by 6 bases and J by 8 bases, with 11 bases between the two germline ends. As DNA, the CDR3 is TGTGCCAGCAGGCCTAGTGGCGATGAGCAGTTCTTC. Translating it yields CASRPSGDEQFF.

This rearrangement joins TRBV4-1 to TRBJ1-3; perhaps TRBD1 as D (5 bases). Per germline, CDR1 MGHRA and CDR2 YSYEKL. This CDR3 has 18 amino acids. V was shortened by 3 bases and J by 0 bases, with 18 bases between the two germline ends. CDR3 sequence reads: CASSQWGVGGSSGNTIYF. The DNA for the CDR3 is TGCGCCAGCAGCCAGTGGGGGGTTGGGGGAAGCTCTGGAAACACCATATATTTT.

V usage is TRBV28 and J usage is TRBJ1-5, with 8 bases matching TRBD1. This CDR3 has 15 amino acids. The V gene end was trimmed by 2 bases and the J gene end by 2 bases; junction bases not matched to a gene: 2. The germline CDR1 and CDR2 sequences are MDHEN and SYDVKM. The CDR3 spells CASSLGGQGNQPQHF. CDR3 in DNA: TGTGCCAGCAGTTTAGGGGGACAGGGCAATCAGCCCCAGCATTTT.

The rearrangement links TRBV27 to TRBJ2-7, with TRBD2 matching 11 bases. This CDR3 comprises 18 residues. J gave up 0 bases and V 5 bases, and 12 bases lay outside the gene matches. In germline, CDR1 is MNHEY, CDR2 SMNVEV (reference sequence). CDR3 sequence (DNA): TGTGCCAGCAGTCTAAGGGGACTAGCGGAATTTTCCTCCTACGAGCAGTACTTC. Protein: CASSLRGLAEFSSYEQYF.

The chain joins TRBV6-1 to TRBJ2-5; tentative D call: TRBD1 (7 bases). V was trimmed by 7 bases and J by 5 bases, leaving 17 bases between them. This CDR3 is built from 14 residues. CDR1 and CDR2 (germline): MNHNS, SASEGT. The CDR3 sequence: CASTRGGGAETQYF. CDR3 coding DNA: TGTGCCAGCACCCGAGGAGGGGGCGCGGAGACCCAGTACTTC.

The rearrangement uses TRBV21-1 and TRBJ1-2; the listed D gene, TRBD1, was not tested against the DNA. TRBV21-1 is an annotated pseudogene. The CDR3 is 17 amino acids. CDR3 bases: TGTGCCAGCAGCAAAGATATAGGGGACAGGGGAGGAGATGGCTACACCTTC. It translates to CASSKDIGDRGGDGYTF.

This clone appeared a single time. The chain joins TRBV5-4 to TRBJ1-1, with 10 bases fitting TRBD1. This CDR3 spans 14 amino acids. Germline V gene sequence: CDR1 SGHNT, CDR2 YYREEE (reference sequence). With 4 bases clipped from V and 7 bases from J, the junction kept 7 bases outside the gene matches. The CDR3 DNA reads TGTGCCAGCAGCGCCACCGGGACAGGGGATGAAGCTTTCTTT. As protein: CASSATGTGDEAFF.

The CDR3 sequence: CASSLLDSPSTDTQYF. The DNA of the CDR3 is TGCGCCAGCAGCTTGCTGGACTCTCCCAGCACAGATACGCAGTATTTT. V gene TRBV5-1 combines with J gene TRBJ2-3; weak D call: TRBD2 (5 bases). Germline V gene lookup returns CDR1 SGHRS and CDR2 YFSETQ. The V end was cut by 1 base, the J end by 0 bases, with 12 bases between. CDR3 size: 16 residues.

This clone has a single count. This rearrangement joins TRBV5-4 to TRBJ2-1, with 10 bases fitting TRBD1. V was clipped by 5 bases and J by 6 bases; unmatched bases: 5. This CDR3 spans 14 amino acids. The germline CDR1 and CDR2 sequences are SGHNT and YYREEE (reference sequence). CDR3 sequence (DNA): TGTGCCAGCAGAGACAGGGGGCAGGTCAATGAGCAGTTCTTC. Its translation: CASRDRGQVNEQFF.

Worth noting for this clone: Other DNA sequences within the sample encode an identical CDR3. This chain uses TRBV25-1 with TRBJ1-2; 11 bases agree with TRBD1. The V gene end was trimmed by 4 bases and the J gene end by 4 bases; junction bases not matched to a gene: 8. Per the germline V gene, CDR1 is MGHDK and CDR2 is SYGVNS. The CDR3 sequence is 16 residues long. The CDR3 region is CASSVPGTGGGYGYTF. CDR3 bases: TGTGCCAGCAGTGTGCCCGGGACAGGGGGAGGCTATGGCTACACCTTC.

The CDR3 nucleotides are TGTGCCAGCAGTGAAGCTGCGGGGACCTCCTACAATGAGCAGTTCTTC. It is translated as CASSEAAGTSYNEQFF. The chain employs TRBV2 and TRBJ2-1, with D perhaps TRBD2 (6 bases). Germline CDR1 SNHLY, CDR2 FYNNEI. V lost 0 bases and J lost 0, with 9 bases in between. The CDR3 spans 16 residues.

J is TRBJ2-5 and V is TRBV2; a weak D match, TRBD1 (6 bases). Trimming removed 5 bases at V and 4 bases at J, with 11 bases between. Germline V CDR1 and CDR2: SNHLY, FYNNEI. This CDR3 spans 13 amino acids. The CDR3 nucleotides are TGTGCCAGCAGTTGGACAGTCCGAGAGACCCAGTACTTC. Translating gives CASSWTVRETQYF. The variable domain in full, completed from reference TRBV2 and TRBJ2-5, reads EPEVTQTPSHQVTQMGQEVILRCVPISNHLYFYWYRQILGQKVEFLVSFYNNEISEKSEIFDDQFSVERPDGSNFTLKIRSTKLEDSAMYFCASSWTVRETQYFGPGTRLLVL.